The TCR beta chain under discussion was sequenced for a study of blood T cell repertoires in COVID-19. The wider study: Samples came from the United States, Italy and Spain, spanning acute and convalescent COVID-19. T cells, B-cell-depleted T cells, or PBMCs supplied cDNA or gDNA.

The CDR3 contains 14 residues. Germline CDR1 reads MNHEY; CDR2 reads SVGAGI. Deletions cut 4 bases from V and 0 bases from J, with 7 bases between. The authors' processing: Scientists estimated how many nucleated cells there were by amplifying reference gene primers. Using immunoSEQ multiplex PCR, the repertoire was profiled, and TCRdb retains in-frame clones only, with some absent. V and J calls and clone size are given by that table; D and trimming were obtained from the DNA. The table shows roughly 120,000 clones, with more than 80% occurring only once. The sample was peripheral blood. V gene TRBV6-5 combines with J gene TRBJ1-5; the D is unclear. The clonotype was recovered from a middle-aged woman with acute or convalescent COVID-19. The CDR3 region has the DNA TGTGCCAGCAGTTTGTCCCGTAGCAATCAGCCCCAGCATTTT. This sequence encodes CASSLSRSNQPQHF.